This TCR beta chain comes out of a study of cytomegalovirus exposure and HLA in healthy donors. This CDR3 is built from 13 residues. Deletions cut 1 base from V and 7 bases from J, with 8 bases between. CDR1 is LNHNV, CDR2 YYDKDF, per germline (reference sequence). A multiplex PCR was run with 60 Vbeta primers and 13 Jbeta primers. Repertoires were generated with immunoSEQ multiplex PCR, while TCRdb's copy carries only in-frame clones and drops some. The data show just over 150,000 clones, roughly 79% seen once. As for this clone: Antigen unknown.

Findings and limits, study-wide: With later analysis, a missense DCLRE1C variant became linked to TCR beta V- and J-gene trimming. Cytomegalovirus-associated status was assigned to 164 TCR beta chains.

What was sequenced was PBMCs. V usage is TRBV15 and J usage is TRBJ2-1, with D possibly TRBD2 on 6 matching bases. The TCR was taken from a woman between 45 and 65 years old in good health and CMV-seropositive. CDR3 nucleotide sequence: TGTGCCACCAGCAGAGGCGGGGAAAATGAGCAGTTCTTC. Protein: CATSRGGENEQFF.